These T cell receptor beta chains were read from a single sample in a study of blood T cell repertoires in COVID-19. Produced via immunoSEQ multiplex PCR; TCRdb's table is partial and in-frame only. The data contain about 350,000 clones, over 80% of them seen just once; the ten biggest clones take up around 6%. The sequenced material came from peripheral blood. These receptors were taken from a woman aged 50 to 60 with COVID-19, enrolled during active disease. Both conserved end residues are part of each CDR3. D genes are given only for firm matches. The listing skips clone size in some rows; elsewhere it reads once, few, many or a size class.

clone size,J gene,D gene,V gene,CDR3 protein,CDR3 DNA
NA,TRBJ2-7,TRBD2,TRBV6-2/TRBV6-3,CASSGREGLDEQYF,TGTGCCAGCAGTGGGCGGGAGGGCCTGGATGAGCAGTACTTC
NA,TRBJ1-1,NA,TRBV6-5,CASRRQGFTEAFF,TGTGCCAGCAGACGTCAGGGGTTCACTGAAGCTTTCTTT
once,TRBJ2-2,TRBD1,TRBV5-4,CASTTGQGTTGELFF,TGTGCCAGCACCACTGGACAGGGGACCACCGGGGAGCTGTTTTTT
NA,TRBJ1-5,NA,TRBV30,CAWSVGVSYQPQHF,TGTGCCTGGAGTGTAGGGGTCAGTTATCAGCCCCAGCATTTT
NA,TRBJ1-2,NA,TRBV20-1,CSASGPSGYTF,TGCAGTGCCTCGGGTCCCTCAGGCTACACCTTC
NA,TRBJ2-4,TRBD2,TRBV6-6,CASSNIAGVSKNIQYF,TGTGCCAGCAGTAACATAGCGGGAGTGTCCAAAAACATTCAGTACTTC
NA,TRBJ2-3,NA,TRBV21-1,CASILREVTDTQYF,TGTGCCAGCATTTTGAGGGAAGTCACAGATACGCAGTATTTT
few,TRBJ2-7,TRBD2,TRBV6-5,CASSYYRLASSYEQYF,TGTGCCAGCAGTTACTACAGACTAGCGAGCTCCTACGAGCAGTACTTC
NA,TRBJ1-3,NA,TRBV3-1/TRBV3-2,CASSPDRNSGNTIYF,TGTGCCAGCAGCCCCGACAGGAACTCTGGAAACACCATATATTTT
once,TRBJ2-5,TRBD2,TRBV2,CASSEAGLAGGSQETQYF,TGTGCCAGCAGTGAAGCGGGGCTAGCGGGAGGAAGTCAAGAGACCCAGTACTTC
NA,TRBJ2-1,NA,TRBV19,CASKPGGSGYEQFF,TGTGCCAGTAAACCTGGGGGGAGTGGGTATGAGCAGTTCTTC
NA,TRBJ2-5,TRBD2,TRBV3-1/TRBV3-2,CASSQSPGTSGRTIQETQYF,TGTGCCAGCAGCCAATCCCCTGGGACTAGCGGGAGGACTATACAAGAGACCCAGTACTTC
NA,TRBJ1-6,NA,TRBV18,CASSPSLSTPLHF,TGTGCCAGCTCACCATCCCTTTCTACACCCCTCCACTTT
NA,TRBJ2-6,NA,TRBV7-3,CASSYDSSGANVLTF,TGTGCCAGCAGCTATGACAGCTCTGGGGCCAACGTCCTGACTTTC
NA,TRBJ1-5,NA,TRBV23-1,CASSPPERGNQPQHF,TGCGCCAGCAGCCCCCCCGAGCGCGGCAATCAGCCCCAGCATTTT
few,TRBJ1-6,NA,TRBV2,CASRQHNSPLHF,TGTGCCAGCAGACAGCATAATTCACCCCTCCACTTT
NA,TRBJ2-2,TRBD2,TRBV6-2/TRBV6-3,CASSRSSGRAGFGGELFF,TGTGCCAGCAGTAGGTCTAGCGGGAGGGCCGGCTTTGGCGGGGAGCTGTTTTTT
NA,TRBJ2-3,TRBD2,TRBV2,CASSTTTGTSADTQYF,TGTGCCAGCAGCACGACGACAGGGACTAGCGCAGATACGCAGTATTTT
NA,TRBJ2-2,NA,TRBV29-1,CSVELPQRRVTGELFF,TGCAGCGTTGAACTCCCCCAACGCAGGGTCACCGGGGAGCTGTTTTTT
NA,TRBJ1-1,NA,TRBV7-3,CASSFQGGTEAFF,TGTGCCAGCAGCTTCCAGGGAGGCACTGAAGCTTTCTTT
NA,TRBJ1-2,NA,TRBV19,CASSIRLGGNYGYTF,TGTGCCAGTAGTATTAGGCTAGGCGGCAACTATGGCTACACCTTC
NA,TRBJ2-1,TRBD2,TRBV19,CASSLGGRSWEQFF,TGTGCCAGTAGCCTCGGCGGGAGGTCTTGGGAGCAGTTCTTC
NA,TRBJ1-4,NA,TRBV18,CASSPGAYNEKLFF,TGTGCCAGCTCACCGGGGGCATATAATGAAAAACTGTTTTTT
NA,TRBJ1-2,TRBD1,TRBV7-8,CASSVDRTNYGYTF,TGTGCCAGCAGCGTGGACAGGACTAACTATGGCTACACCTTC
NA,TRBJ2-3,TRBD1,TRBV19,CASSKLRQGVSTDTQYF,TGTGCCAGTAGTAAACTAAGACAGGGCGTAAGCACAGATACGCAGTATTTT
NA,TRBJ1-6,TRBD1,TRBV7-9,CASSLVDRRDSPLHF,TGTGCCAGCAGCTTAGTGGACAGGAGAGATTCACCCCTCCACTTT
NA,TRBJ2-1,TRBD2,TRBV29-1,CSVEGTSGPTDEQFF,TGCAGCGTCGAAGGGACTAGCGGCCCAACGGATGAGCAGTTCTTC
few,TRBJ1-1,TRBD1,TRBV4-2,CASSQFQGAGAEAFF,TGTGCCAGCAGCCAATTCCAGGGGGCAGGGGCTGAAGCTTTCTTT
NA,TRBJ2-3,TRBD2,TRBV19,CASSMHPGLSTDTQYF,TGTGCCAGTAGTATGCATCCGGGACTAAGCACAGATACGCAGTATTTT
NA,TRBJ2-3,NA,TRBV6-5,CASSRGASTDTQYF,TGTGCCAGCAGTCGGGGGGCCAGCACAGATACGCAGTATTTT
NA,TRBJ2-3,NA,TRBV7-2,CASSRRGTDTQYF,TGTGCCAGCAGCCGACGAGGGACAGATACGCAGTATTTT